These 23 T cell receptor beta chains originate from one sample sequenced in a study of cytomegalovirus exposure and HLA in healthy donors. A multiplex PCR was run with 60 Vbeta primers and 13 Jbeta primers. Method: immunoSEQ multiplex PCR; TCRdb's copy keeps in-frame clones and lacks some. The sample carries 150,000 or so clones, about three quarters recorded once. The sample consisted of PBMCs. Receptor source: a male donor in good health and CMV-seronegative.

V gene TRBV4-3 combines with J gene TRBJ2-5; D is unresolved. This CDR3 is 15 amino acids long. Germline-derived CDR1 and CDR2 are LGHNA and YSLEER. Trimming removed 0 bases at V and 2 bases at J, with 10 bases between. The chain's CDR3 is CASSQDWSEQETQYF. The CDR3 nucleotides are TGCGCCAGCAGCCAAGATTGGTCCGAGCAAGAGACCCAGTACTTC.

The chain recombines TRBV9 with TRBJ2-1; 9 positions agree with TRBD1. Germline lookup yields CDR1 SGDLS and CDR2 YYNGEE. This CDR3 spans 16 amino acids. With 0 bases clipped from V and 2 bases from J, the junction kept 3 bases outside the gene matches. The CDR3 reads CASSVGGQGTYNEQFF. The CDR3 DNA is TGTGCCAGCAGCGTAGGTGGACAGGGGACCTACAATGAGCAGTTCTTC. Full variable domain (remainder filled in from reference TRBV9 and TRBJ2-1): DSGVTQTPKHLITATGQRVTLRCSPRSGDLSVYWYQQSLDQGLQFLIQYYNGEERAKGNILERFSAQQFPDLHSELNLSSLELGDSALYFCASSVGGQGTYNEQFFGPGTRLTVL.

This clone appeared once. The chain joins TRBV5-1 to TRBJ2-3, with TRBD1 matching 7 bases. The CDR3 is 16 residues long. Per germline, CDR1 SGHRS and CDR2 YFSETQ. Trimming took 4 bases from V and 0 from J; bases not matched to a gene: 8. CDR3 loop: CASSIQGRPSTDTQYF. CDR3 coding DNA: TGCGCCAGCAGCATACAGGGGCGCCCCAGCACAGATACGCAGTATTTT.

The chain carries TRBV29-1 and TRBJ1-1, with 7 nucleotides matching TRBD1. V lost 7 bases to trimming and J lost 2 bases; unmatched junction nucleotides: 4. This CDR3 has 12 amino acids. From germline, CDR1 is SQVTM and CDR2 ANQGSEA. CDR3 coding DNA: TGCAGCGGGCACAGGGGAAACACTGAAGCTTTCTTT. It codes for CSGHRGNTEAFF. The full variable domain, with the rest looked up from reference TRBV29-1 and TRBJ1-1, is SAVISQKPSRDICQRGTSLTIQCQVDSQVTMMFWYRQQPGQSLTLIATANQGSEATYESGFVIDKFPISRPNLTFSTLTVSNMSPEDSSIYLCSGHRGNTEAFFGQGTRLTVV.

The chain carries TRBV30 and TRBJ2-7; D is unclear. V lost 1 base, J lost 5 bases, and 12 bases lay in between. Germline V CDR1 and CDR2: GTSNPN, SVGIG (reference sequence). This CDR3 comprises 13 residues. The CDR3 coding sequence is TGTGCCTGGAGTGCCAGGCCCGTGGACGAGCAGTACTTC. As protein: CAWSARPVDEQYF.

The rearrangement links TRBV7-3 to TRBJ1-1; TRBD1 matches at 8 bases. This CDR3 contains 15 residues. Germline CDR1 SGHTA, CDR2 FQGTGA. The junction had 11 bases not matched to a gene; V was cut back by 5 bases and J by 6 bases. CDR3 DNA sequence: TGTGCCAGCAGCGACCGGACAGGGTTGGGTTCTGAAGCTTTCTTT. It encodes CASSDRTGLGSEAFF.

This clone was found a few times. This chain connects TRBV9 to TRBJ2-3; TRBD1 might be the D (6 bases). The CDR3 extends over 13 amino acids. Looked up from germline, CDR1 is SGDLS and CDR2 is YYNGEE. V was pared by 4 bases and J by 4 bases, with 10 bases between. The CDR3 region has the DNA TGTGCCAGCAGCCGACAGGTAGCAGATACGCAGTATTTT. Amino acid sequence: CASSRQVADTQYF. Looking up the rest from reference TRBV9 and TRBJ2-3 gives the full variable domain: DSGVTQTPKHLITATGQRVTLRCSPRSGDLSVYWYQQSLDQGLQFLIQYYNGEERAKGNILERFSAQQFPDLHSELNLSSLELGDSALYFCASSRQVADTQYFGPGTRLTVL.

In this sample, this clone turned up a few times. V usage is TRBV5-1 and J usage is TRBJ2-7; D remains unclear. Germline CDR1 and CDR2: SGHRS and YFSETQ. Trimming pared 2 bases from V and 6 bases from J, leaving 9 bases between. The CDR3 has 12 amino acids. The CDR3, as DNA: TGCGCCAGCAGCTTTCTAGAGAGCGAGCAGTACTTC. It is translated as CASSFLESEQYF.

J is TRBJ2-3 and V is TRBV4-1; D is undetermined. Deletions cut 0 bases from V and 3 bases from J, with 13 bases between. Germline loops: CDR1 MGHRA, CDR2 YSYEKL. This CDR3 region has 16 residues. The CDR3 loop is CASSQDSERVTDTQYF. In DNA, the CDR3 is TGCGCCAGCAGCCAAGATTCGGAGAGAGTGACAGATACGCAGTATTTT.

This clone was picked up a small number of times. V usage is TRBV9 and J usage is TRBJ1-2; 7 nucleotides line up with TRBD1. V was pared by 4 bases and J by 6 bases, with 12 bases of the junction left unmatched. Per the germline V gene, CDR1 is SGDLS and CDR2 is YYNGEE. CDR3 size: 15 residues. The CDR3 nucleotides read TGTGCCAGCAGCACATCCGCGGGGACAGTTCATGGCTACACCTTC. This gives the protein CASSTSAGTVHGYTF.

This chain joins TRBV5-3 and TRBJ2-2, with 9 bases aligning to TRBD1. TRBV5-3 has ORF status, its function being uncertain. After removal of 8 bases from V and 1 base from J, the junction contained 6 bases not matched to a gene. This CDR3 has 15 residues. The CDR3, as DNA: TGTGCCAGTTGTACGGGACAGGGGAACACCGGGGAGCTGTTTTTT. Encoded protein: CASCTGQGNTGELFF.

The chain joins TRBV6-5 to TRBJ1-2; 8 bases map to TRBD1. Germline V gene lookup returns CDR1 MNHEY and CDR2 SVGAGI. The junction had 6 bases not matched to a gene; V was cut back by 5 bases and J by 4 bases. This CDR3 comprises 14 residues. The CDR3 loop reads CASSGQGTSYGYTF. DNA for the CDR3: TGTGCCAGCAGTGGACAGGGAACCTCCTATGGCTACACCTTC.

This clone was recorded a few times. The rearrangement joins TRBV6-6 to TRBJ2-3; D unresolved. The V end was cut by 6 bases, the J end by 2 bases, with 12 bases between. Germline values: CDR1 MNHNY, CDR2 SVGAGI (reference sequence). The CDR3 spans 14 residues. The CDR3 loop reads CASSPTTHTDTQYF. In DNA, the CDR3 is TGTGCCAGCAGCCCCACTACCCACACAGATACGCAGTATTTT.

The chain couples TRBV19 to TRBJ2-5, with 7 bases aligning to TRBD2. Losses at the gene ends were 0 bases for V and 9 bases for J; bases not matched to a gene: 7. The germline V gene encodes CDR1 LNHDA and CDR2 SQIVND (reference sequence). The CDR3 runs to 14 residues. The CDR3 DNA sequence: TGTGCCAGTAGTATAGAATACGGTCGGGGGGCCCAGTACTTC. Translation: CASSIEYGRGAQYF.

This clone was seen only a few times. The chain combines TRBV20-1 with TRBJ2-5; D is possibly TRBD2 (5 bases). This CDR3 has 11 amino acids. V was pared by 6 bases and J by 5 bases, with 10 bases between. Germline lookup yields CDR1 DFQATT and CDR2 SNEGSKA (reference sequence). CDR3 sequence: CSAPRGETQYF. The CDR3 DNA follows: TGCAGTGCACCTCGCGGGGAGACCCAGTACTTC.

This chain links TRBV5-4 with TRBJ1-2, with D hard to call. Looked up from germline, CDR1 is SGHNT and CDR2 is YYREEE (reference sequence). This CDR3 is built from 17 residues. Trimming cost V 0 bases and J 2 bases, with 17 bases left between them. The CDR3 is CASSLAFVTRGNYGYTF. The CDR3 DNA reads TGTGCCAGCAGCTTGGCCTTTGTCACAAGAGGAAACTATGGCTACACCTTC. The variable domain in full, completed from reference TRBV5-4 and TRBJ1-2, reads ETGVTQSPTHLIKTRGQQVTLRCSSQSGHNTVSWYQQALGQGPQFIFQYYREEENGRGNFPPRFSGLQFPNYSSELNVNALELDDSALYLCASSLAFVTRGNYGYTFGSGTRLTVV.

J is TRBJ2-2 and V is TRBV10-3; a weak D match, TRBD2 (6 bases). V was shortened by 2 bases and J by 6 bases, with 10 bases between the two germline ends. This CDR3 has 14 amino acids. CDR1 is ENHRY and CDR2 is SYGVKD in the germline V gene. The CDR3 nucleotides read TGTGCCATCAGTGAGCGGGGGACTGCCGGGGAGCTGTTTTTT. Amino acids: CAISERGTAGELFF.

This clone has only a few counts. The genes are TRBV19 and TRBJ1-5, with TRBD1 matching over 11 bases. CDR1 LNHDA and CDR2 SQIVND come from the germline V gene (reference sequence). V was clipped by 3 bases and J by 5 bases; unmatched bases: 6. This CDR3 has 16 amino acids. CDR3 amino acids: CASSIVSGQGDQPQHF. The CDR3 DNA is TGTGCCAGTAGTATTGTCTCGGGACAGGGGGATCAGCCCCAGCATTTT.

This sequence joins TRBV7-3 and TRBJ2-6; 14 bases line up with TRBD2. Trimming at V came to 5 bases and at J to 1 base, leaving 10 bases not matched to a gene. This CDR3 has 20 amino acids. The V gene's germline CDR1 is SGHTA and CDR2 FQGTGA. In nucleotides, the CDR3 is TGTGCCAGCAGCCCCCAACCGGGACTAGCGGGGGTTTCTGGGGCCAACGTCCTGACTTTC. Translated, it gives CASSPQPGLAGVSGANVLTF.

This clone was seen more than once but under ten times. The rearrangement uses TRBV2 and TRBJ1-5; TRBD1 is a possible D gene (6 bases). Germline CDR1 and CDR2: SNHLY and FYNNEI. Trimming cost V 6 bases and J 12 bases, with 15 bases left between them. This CDR3 has 12 residues. The CDR3 region is CASRQGLGHQHF. In DNA form, the CDR3 reads TGTGCCAGCAGACAGGGCTTAGGCCACCAGCATTTT. Full variable domain (rest looked up from reference TRBV2 and TRBJ1-5): EPEVTQTPSHQVTQMGQEVILRCVPISNHLYFYWYRQILGQKVEFLVSFYNNEISEKSEIFDDQFSVERPDGSNFTLKIRSTKLEDSAMYFCASRQGLGHQHFGDGTRLSIL.

The V gene is TRBV19, the J gene TRBJ1-5; D gene ambiguous. This CDR3 has 14 amino acids. The V end was cut by 0 bases, the J end by 7 bases, with 10 bases between. Germline V gene data show CDR1 as LNHDA and CDR2 as SQIVND (reference sequence). The CDR3 nucleotides are TGTGCCAGTAGTATAGAGCGGGGTCCACAGCCCCAGCATTTT. Translated, it gives CASSIERGPQPQHF.

The V call is TRBV6-1, the J call TRBJ2-1, with D possibly being TRBD2 (6 bases). The germline V and J ends were trimmed by 4 bases and 0 bases, with 10 bases remaining between them. The CDR3 is 15 amino acids. CDR1 and CDR2 from the germline V gene are MNHNS and SASEGT. The CDR3 DNA reads TGTGCCAGCAGTGTCATGGGGGGCTCCTACAATGAGCAGTTCTTC. Encoded protein: CASSVMGGSYNEQFF.

This sequence joins TRBV14 and TRBJ2-7; the D is unclear. The CDR3 totals 15 residues. CDR1 and CDR2 from the germline V gene are SGHDN and FVKESK. V was pared by 1 base and J by 7 bases, with 17 bases between. CDR3 sequence reads: CASSQAGIPIGEQYF. The CDR3 bases are TGTGCCAGCAGCCAAGCAGGTATCCCAATCGGAGAGCAGTACTTC.